This T cell receptor (beta chain) comes out of a study of Graves' ophthalmopathy and Graves' hyperthyroidism. Study-wide points: Sensitivity of 65% to 71% and specificity of roughly 72% were achieved by the model that predicted ophthalmopathy progression. Blood also carried most expanded thyroid clonotypes exceeding 0.001 frequency.

Worth noting for this clonotype: As yet, its antigen is unknown.

RNA transcripts provided the template for amplifying TCR beta CDR3 regions. HTBI-primed first-round RT-PCR preceded second-round multiplex PCR. MiXCR, applied by TCRdb to the multiplex PCR reads, yields one record per CDR3 protein. The sample consists of 350,000 to 400,000 distinct CDR3 sequences, just over 15% of them appearing once. Trimming shortened V by 4 bases and J by 0 bases, and 10 bases separated the two germline ends. The CDR3 loop spans 14 amino acids. CDR1 and CDR2 (germline): MNHEY, SMNVEV (reference sequence). A roughly 10 ml volume of fresh peripheral blood provided the PBMCs. The receptor was isolated from a woman between 18 and 29 years old with stable Graves' hyperthyroidism. J is TRBJ2-7 and V is TRBV27; the D is unclear. Sample: peripheral blood. CDR3: CASSSSGYSYEQYF. CDR3 nucleotides: TGTGCCAGCAGTTCGTCAGGCTACTCCTACGAGCAGTACTTC.